This T cell receptor (beta chain) emerged from a study of blood T cell repertoires in COVID-19. In the original processing: Reference gene primer amplification gave estimated nucleated cell counts. Measured with immunoSEQ multiplex PCR; TCRdb has only the in-frame clones, and not every one. V, J and clone size were drawn from that table, and D and trimming were deduced from the DNA. Seen here are around 200,000 clones, about 89% observed once, and the top ten hold approximately 3.5%. A note on this clone: Relative to the germline gene, one junction end is altered; a read error may explain this.

The germline CDR1 and CDR2 sequences are SSHAT and FNYEAQ (reference sequence). There are 12 residues in the CDR3. The TCR originated in a man between 65 and 80 years old with acute or convalescent COVID-19. The specimen sequenced was peripheral blood. The gene calls are TRBV7-7 and TRBJ2-1; TRBD2 is a possible D gene (5 bases). CDR3 bases: TGTGCTAGCAGCTTAGCGAACGGTGAGCAGTTCTTC. It is translated as CASSLANGEQFF.